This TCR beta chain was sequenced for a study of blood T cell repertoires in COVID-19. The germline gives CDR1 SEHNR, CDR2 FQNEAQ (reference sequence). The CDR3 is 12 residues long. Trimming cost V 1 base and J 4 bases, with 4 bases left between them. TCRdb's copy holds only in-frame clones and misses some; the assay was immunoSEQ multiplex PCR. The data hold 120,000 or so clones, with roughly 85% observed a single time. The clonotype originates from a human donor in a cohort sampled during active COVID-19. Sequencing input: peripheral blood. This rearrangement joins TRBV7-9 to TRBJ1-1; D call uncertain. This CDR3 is CASSLDSTEAFF. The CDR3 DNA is TGTGCCAGCAGCTTAGATAGCACTGAAGCTTTCTTT.